This T cell receptor beta chain was captured by sequencing in a study of Graves' ophthalmopathy and Graves' hyperthyroidism. This clonotype was counted between two and nine times. The ends lost 1 base at V and 7 bases at J; junction bases unmatched: 6. The CDR3 runs to 16 residues. Germline-derived CDR1 and CDR2 are LNHNV and YYDKDF (reference sequence). Amplifying from RNA transcripts, the study obtained TCR beta CDR3 regions. Investigators did first-round RT-PCR with HTBI primers, then second-round multiplex PCR. In TCRdb, the multiplex PCR reads were re-called with MiXCR into one record per CDR3 protein. The sample lists over a million distinct CDR3 sequences; less than 45% were seen once.

The J gene is TRBJ1-6, the V gene TRBV15; 8 nucleotides match TRBD1. The sequence was obtained from an adult man with Graves' hyperthyroidism. The sequencing sample was made of peripheral blood or thyroid tissue (not recorded which). The CDR3 DNA follows: TGTGCCACCAGCAGAGGATATGGACAGGGAAATTCACCCCTCCACTTT. The encoded protein is CATSRGYGQGNSPLHF.